A selection of T cell receptor beta chains follows, all from one sample in a study of T cell changes during pregnancy in multiple sclerosis. Repertoires were generated with immunoSEQ multiplex PCR, while TCRdb's copy carries only in-frame clones and drops some. This sample carries tens of thousands of clones, 70% to 90% of them seen once, and the ten largest clones take approximately 1.6%. Sequenced here: peripheral blood, sampled in the first trimester of pregnancy. These receptors were obtained from a female donor with multiple sclerosis, enrolled in a pregnancy study. Both conserved end residues are part of each CDR3. Each record gives: J gene, clone size, D gene, V gene, CDR3 protein, CDR3 DNA. D genes are given only for firm matches. Size is omitted from some rows. Given values are once, few, many or a class for expanded clones.

TRBJ2-7 - TRBD1 TRBV5-4 CASSIPTGGGGEQYF TGTGCCAGCAGCATCCCGACAGGGGGGGGAGGAGAGCAGTACTTC
TRBJ2-4 - TRBD2 TRBV18 CASSPALAGVDKNIQYF TGTGCCAGCTCACCCGCCCTAGCGGGAGTAGACAAAAACATTCAGTACTTC
TRBJ1-3 - TRBD1 TRBV6-1 CASSRDRASGNTIYF TGTGCCAGCAGCCGGGACAGAGCCTCTGGAAACACCATATATTTT
TRBJ1-1 - TRBD1 TRBV18 CASHPGGTEMNTEAFF TGTGCCAGCCACCCCGGAGGGACAGAAATGAACACTGAAGCTTTCTTT
TRBJ1-2 - - TRBV6-1 CASSEQGGYGYTF TGTGCCAGCAGTGAACAGGGCGGCTATGGCTACACCTTC
TRBJ2-3 - TRBD2 TRBV4-2 CASSPAGTSIPDTQYF TGTGCCAGCAGCCCCGCGGGGACTAGCATCCCAGATACGCAGTATTTT
TRBJ1-3 - - TRBV5-8 CASSPDRGFGNTIYF TGTGCCAGCAGCCCGGATCGAGGTTTTGGAAACACCATATATTTT
TRBJ2-1 - - TRBV6-6 CASSRDYNEQFF TGTGCCAGCAGCCGGGACTACAATGAGCAGTTCTTC
TRBJ1-4 - - TRBV7-2 CASSSARSTNEKLFF TGTGCCAGCAGCTCCGCGCGGTCAACTAATGAAAAACTGTTTTTT
TRBJ2-1 - - TRBV5-6 CASSLERRNNEQFF TGTGCCAGCAGCTTGGAGAGGAGGAACAATGAGCAGTTCTTC
TRBJ1-5 - TRBD1 TRBV5-1 CASSLGGQGKQPQHF TGCGCCAGCAGCTTGGGCGGACAGGGGAAGCAGCCCCAGCATTTT
TRBJ2-7 - TRBD2 TRBV9 CASSTTTSGIYEQYF TGTGCCAGCAGCACGACGACTAGCGGGATCTACGAGCAGTACTTC
TRBJ2-1 - TRBD2 TRBV4-3 CASSRLLGTSGYNEQFF TGCGCCAGCAGTCGACTCTTAGGGACTAGCGGTTACAATGAGCAGTTCTTC
TRBJ1-1 few TRBD1 TRBV11-2 CASSTSGVTGNAFF TGTGCCAGCAGCACGTCAGGGGTGACAGGGAATGCTTTCTTT
TRBJ1-1 - - TRBV7-2 CASSLQGLDTEAFF TGTGCCAGCAGCTTACAGGGTCTCGACACTGAAGCTTTCTTT
TRBJ2-2 - - TRBV2 CASSEDLTGELFF TGTGCCAGCAGTGAAGATCTTACCGGGGAGCTGTTTTTT
TRBJ1-2 - - TRBV25-1 CASSESVGANYGYTF TGTGCCAGCAGTGAATCGGTCGGAGCTAACTATGGCTACACCTTC
TRBJ2-1 - - TRBV29-1 CSAEEGDNEQFF TGCAGCGCAGAGGAAGGCGACAATGAGCAGTTCTTC
TRBJ2-7 - TRBD2 TRBV27 CASSSSSGSPYEQYF TGTGCCAGCAGTTCATCTAGCGGGAGCCCCTACGAGCAGTACTTC
TRBJ2-1 - - TRBV7-9 CASSLDGPYNEQFF TGTGCCAGCAGCTTAGATGGGCCCTACAATGAGCAGTTCTTC
TRBJ2-7 - TRBD2 TRBV27 CASSLRSGRIYEQYF TGTGCCAGCAGTTTACGGAGCGGGAGAATATACGAGCAGTACTTC
TRBJ2-2 - - TRBV11-2 CASSEFYNTGELFF TGTGCCAGCAGCGAGTTCTACAACACCGGGGAGCTGTTTTTT
TRBJ2-2 - TRBD2 TRBV19 CASSILTSGNTGELFF TGTGCCAGTAGTATTCTCACTAGCGGGAACACCGGGGAGCTGTTTTTT
TRBJ2-3 - TRBD2 TRBV6-6 CASRTGGDTDTQYF TGTGCCAGCAGGACGGGAGGGGACACAGATACGCAGTATTTT